This T cell receptor beta chain comes out of a study of somatic mutations in cytotoxic T cells in rheumatoid arthritis. Study results and caveats: CD8+ T-cell clonality did not differ significantly between rheumatoid arthritis patients and age-matched healthy controls. For patients with rheumatoid arthritis, CD8+ clonality went up with age, while healthy controls showed no such change.

The healthy control blood donors were 45% to 65% female, with median age roughly 58 years (range about 21-70). Separation of CD4+ and CD8+ cells was performed by positive magnetic bead selection, and purity was verified by flow cytometry. The table came from immunoSEQ multiplex PCR; TCRdb's copy has only in-frame clones and leaves some out. The sample consists of more than 9,500 clones, roughly four fifths of them appearing once. A remark on this clone: Its antigen is still unknown.

V was clipped by 3 bases and J by 5 bases, with 11 bases between them. CDR1 and CDR2 from the germline V gene are SNHLY and FYNNEI. There are 14 residues in the CDR3. J is TRBJ1-3 and V is TRBV2, with TRBD1 as a possible D gene (5 bases). This TCR derives from an older woman in good health. Sequencing was done on a sample of CD8+ T cells sorted from blood. CDR3 DNA sequence: TGTGCCAGCAGTGAGGAGGGACTAAGAAACACCATATATTTT. Encoded protein: CASSEEGLRNTIYF.